The T cell receptor (beta chain) under discussion was sequenced for a study of a mutant IDH1 vaccine in newly diagnosed glioma. On this clone: Antigen: not known.

This table comes from immunoSEQ multiplex PCR, and its TCRdb copy is limited to in-frame clones, with some not included. The data show 50,000 to 65,000 clones, approximately 87% seen once. This CDR3 contains 15 residues. Losses at the gene ends were 9 bases for V and 4 bases for J; bases not matched to a gene: 10. CDR1 is LNHDA and CDR2 is SQIVND in the germline V gene (reference sequence). Time point noted: week 35, safety follow-up. Every vaccine dose comprised 300 ug of mutant IDH1 20-mer peptide plus topical imiquimod. The sequences come from PBMCs, collected from a glioma patient whose treatment included an IDH1 peptide vaccine. V usage is TRBV19 and J usage is TRBJ1-1; 11 bases are shared with TRBD1. This sequence originates from a man in his forties with glioma. CDR3 DNA: TGTGCCAGCCTAACGGGGACAGGGGGGCCCACTGAAGCTTTCTTT. Translated: CASLTGTGGPTEAFF. Looking up the rest from reference TRBV19 and TRBJ1-1 gives the full variable domain: DGGITQSPKYLFRKEGQNVTLSCEQNLNHDAMYWYRQDPGQGLRLIYYSQIVNDFQKGDIAEGYSVSREKKESFPLTVTSAQKNPTAFYLCASLTGTGGPTEAFFGQGTRLTVV.